This TCR beta chain originates from a study of early T cells in non-severe SARS-CoV-2 infection. Study-wide background: Chains stayed unpaired after sequencing of bulk RNA from unsorted whole blood.

Attachment of unique molecular identifiers was made to individual cDNA molecules. TCRdb redid the calling of the 5' RACE reads with MiXCR, one entry per CDR3 protein. Among more than 25,000 distinct CDR3 sequences listed, 5% to 6.5% were seen once. This clonotype was counted many times. The CDR3 extends over 16 amino acids. With V trimmed by 4 bases and J by 5 bases, 9 bases remained unmatched. Germline V lookup: CDR1 ENHRY, CDR2 SYGVKD. Sequencing was performed on whole blood. The TCR sequence derives from an adult who was a healthcare worker with PCR-confirmed SARS-CoV-2 infection or an uninfected control (not recorded which). The rearrangement links TRBV10-3 to TRBJ2-1, with 9 bases fitting TRBD2. Written as DNA, the CDR3 is TGTGCCATCAGTGCGGTGGCGGGGGGGACCCACAATGAGCAGTTCTTC. Protein: CAISAVAGGTHNEQFF.